This TCR beta chain was observed in a study of Ad26.COV2.S vaccination and SARS-CoV-2 variants. Study information: Donor had been placed in the Ad26.COV2.S arm of the COV1001 trial. Whole-study findings and limits: In vaccinated individuals, spike-specific CD8+ and CD4+ T cell responses reportedly displayed substantial breadth. The TCR breadth and depth analyses may have produced an underestimate of total T cell responses. Measurement of non-spike TCR breadth gave similar results in vaccine and placebo recipients.

This clone was found many times. Its matching antigen is unknown. Some clones are missing from TCRdb's copy, which holds only in-frame ones; the method was immunoSEQ multiplex PCR. The repertoire holds 300,000 to 400,000 clones, with around 88% as singletons. Germline V lookup: CDR1 SGHTA, CDR2 FQGNSA. The CDR3 has 16 residues. Trimming removed 3 bases from V and 5 bases from J, with 16 bases in between. The treatment here: around 19 received Ad26.COV2.S at low or high dose, single or two shots; about 5 received placebo; per-sample allocation not given. Sample collection was performed on day 63 after the first vaccine or placebo injection.

This sample comprised peripheral blood, obtained in a trial of Ad26.COV2.S vaccine versus placebo. The chain couples TRBV7-2 to TRBJ2-2; weak D call: TRBD2 (7 bases). The TCR was taken from a person between 18 and 60 years old who received the Ad26.COV2.S COVID-19 vaccine or a placebo. CDR3 bases: TGTGCCAGCAGCTTTCTTTCGGGGGGCCAAACCGGGGAGCTGTTTTTT. Its protein is CASSFLSGGQTGELFF.